The entry that follows covers one T cell receptor beta chain sequence. Its antigen is not identified. The sample comes from a study of T cell responses to AZD1222 COVID-19 vaccine. Assay: immunoSEQ multiplex PCR; the TCRdb copy retains only in-frame clones and omits some. Here the sample spans tens of thousands of clones, around nine tenths being singletons. Overall study results and limits: The study sampled repertoires only after the peak T cell response. Breadth and depth of Spike-specific TCRs rose after two AZD1222 doses.

The sequenced sample was peripheral blood, obtained 28 days after the second AZD1222 dose. The sequence derives from an adult who received the AZD1222 COVID-19 vaccine.

The CDR3 protein is CASSEGRQVGGYTF. The CDR3 nucleotides are TGTGCCAGCAGTGAAGGGCGGCAGGTTGGAGGCTACACCTTC. The chain recombines TRBV2 with TRBJ1-2; D is undetermined. Trimming took 1 base from V and 8 from J, leaving 14 bases between them. Germline V lookup: CDR1 SNHLY, CDR2 FYNNEI. This CDR3 has 14 residues.